This note documents a single T cell receptor (beta chain) sequence. Its specificity is unknown. Data came from immunoSEQ multiplex PCR; TCRdb stores just in-frame clones and leaves some out. Of around 80,000 clones listed, 90% to 97% are singletons. An approximately 120-subject validation cohort, separate from the roughly 670-subject first cohort, supplied the donors. This entry comes from a study of cytomegalovirus exposure and HLA in healthy donors. Study overall: The 120 or so validation repertoires were reported in a later analysis to have been generated on the same platform as the 500 to 700 first-cohort repertoires.

Broader study findings: According to a later analysis, TCR clusters from the first cohort tended to co-occur in the 120 or so validation repertoires. The investigators catalogued 160 or so TCR beta chains as cytomegalovirus-associated.

Sequences were obtained from PBMCs. The source is a woman younger than 30 in good health and CMV-seronegative.

The CDR3 region has the DNA TGTGCCAGCAGCTTAGCACCGGGACAACTCTACGAGCAGTACTTC. Protein product: CASSLAPGQLYEQYF. The genes are TRBV7-9 and TRBJ2-7, with a tentative D call TRBD1 (6 bases). Trimming shortened V by 0 bases and J by 3 bases, and 12 bases separated the two germline ends. This CDR3 region has 15 residues. Germline lookup yields CDR1 SEHNR and CDR2 FQNEAQ (reference sequence).